These T cell receptor beta chains were read from a single sample in a study of T cells in narcolepsy. Clones were sequenced by immunoSEQ multiplex PCR, and TCRdb holds only the in-frame ones, with some missing. The profile shows 25,000 to 35,000 clones, 78% of them singletons. Material for sequencing was CD45RA- memory CD4+ T cells from PBMCs. These receptors all come from a human donor with narcolepsy. Both conserved end residues are trimmed from each CDR3. Fields, in order: J gene, V gene, CDR3 protein.

J: TRBJ2-3; V: TRBV19; CDR3: ASRSTSTDTQY
J: TRBJ2-7; V: TRBV19; CDR3: ASSMGHLYEQY
J: TRBJ1-5; V: TRBV7-9; CDR3: ASSSFGQGTQPQH
J: TRBJ1-1; V: TRBV5-1; CDR3: ASSLEAGGITEAF
J: TRBJ1-1; V: TRBV7-9; CDR3: ATGGKNTEAF
J: TRBJ1-4; V: TRBV5-6; CDR3: ASSSGINEKLF
J: TRBJ2-3; V: TRBV19; CDR3: ASSVAGHTDTQY
J: TRBJ1-1; V: TRBV6-1; CDR3: ASSDLPGGYTGAF
J: TRBJ2-7; V: TRBV18; CDR3: ASSDEIYEQY
J: TRBJ2-5; V: TRBV5-1; CDR3: ASSSGTGERGQY
J: TRBJ1-1; V: TRBV7-9; CDR3: ASSRRTGGGNTEAF
J: TRBJ1-2; V: TRBV5-1; CDR3: ASSSSGTGANGYT
J: TRBJ1-2; V: TRBV19; CDR3: ASSVLTGLYGYT
J: TRBJ1-3; V: TRBV6-5; CDR3: ASSSPRQGLGNTIY
J: TRBJ2-2; V: TRBV6-1; CDR3: ASSEAKGSTGELF
J: TRBJ2-7; V: TRBV5-5; CDR3: ASSLASEQY
J: TRBJ2-3; V: TRBV5-6; CDR3: ASSPAGTPRGTDTQY
J: TRBJ2-2; V: TRBV5-4; CDR3: ASSPKAGVNTGELF
J: TRBJ2-7; V: TRBV19; CDR3: ASSKKANFGQY
J: TRBJ2-5; V: TRBV6-5; CDR3: ASSYTRLAETQY
J: TRBJ2-1; V: TRBV2; CDR3: ASKNQRGDEQF
J: TRBJ1-5; V: TRBV18; CDR3: ASSPVRTDTNQPQH
J: TRBJ2-3; V: TRBV11-2; CDR3: ASSLDLAGITDTQY
J: TRBJ2-5; V: TRBV5-6; CDR3: ASMMGLGQETQY
J: TRBJ2-7; V: TRBV6-1; CDR3: ASLLAGSSYEQY
J: TRBJ2-5; V: TRBV7-9; CDR3: ASRYDRGETQY
J: TRBJ1-4; V: TRBV5-1; CDR3: ASSPGADSTNEKLF
J: TRBJ1-4; V: TRBV2; CDR3: ASTRRDRDNEKLF